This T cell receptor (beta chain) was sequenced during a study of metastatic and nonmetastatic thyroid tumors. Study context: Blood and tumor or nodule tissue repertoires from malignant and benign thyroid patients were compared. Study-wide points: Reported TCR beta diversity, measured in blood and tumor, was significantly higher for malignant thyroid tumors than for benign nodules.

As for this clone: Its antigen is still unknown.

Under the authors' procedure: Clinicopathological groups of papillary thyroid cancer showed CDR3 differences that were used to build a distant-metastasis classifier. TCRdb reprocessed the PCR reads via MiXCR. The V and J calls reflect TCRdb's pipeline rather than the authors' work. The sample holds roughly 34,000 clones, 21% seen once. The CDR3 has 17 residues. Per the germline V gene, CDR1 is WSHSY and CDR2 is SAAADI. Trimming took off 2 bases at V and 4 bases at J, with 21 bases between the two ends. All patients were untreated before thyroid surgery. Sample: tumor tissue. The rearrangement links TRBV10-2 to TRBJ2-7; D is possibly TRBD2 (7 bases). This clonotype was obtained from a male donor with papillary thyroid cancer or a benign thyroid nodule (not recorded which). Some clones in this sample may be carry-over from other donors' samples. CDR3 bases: TGCGCCAGCAGTGAGCCGGGGGGCAGTAGAGAGGCATACGAGCAGTACTTC. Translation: CASSEPGGSREAYEQYF.